This entry lists 30 T cell receptor beta chains sequenced from one sample in a study of cytomegalovirus exposure and HLA in healthy donors (TCRdb year 2017). Preparation of the library involved the immunoSEQ multiplex PCR assay. A mixture of 60 forward primers for TCR Vbeta segments and 13 reverse primers for TCR Jbeta segments was used in the multiplex PCR. TCRdb provides this immuneACCESS table in a form limited to in-frame rearrangements. Some clones are lacking; in checked studies, under half of them reflect an unresolved V gene, and why the rest are absent is not known. Counted in this sample were about 180,000 clones; about four fifths of them appeared once. About 1.9% of the sample rests with the top ten. Material for sequencing was PBMCs. These receptors were collected from a woman aged 30 to 39 in good health and CMV-seronegative.

This clone was seen only once. The chain uses TRBV4-1 and TRBJ2-3; the match to TRBD2 covers 7 bases. The CDR3 covers 12 residues. CDR1 and CDR2 (germline): MGHRA, YSYEKL. The CDR3 spells CPARGGTDTQYF. CDR3 DNA sequence: TGCCCGGCCCGGGGGGGCACAGATACGCAGTATTTT.

Only one count was recorded for this clone. J is TRBJ2-5 and V is TRBV6-5; a weak D match, TRBD2 (6 bases). Trimming left V 0 bases short and J 2 bases short, with 13 bases between. This CDR3 has 16 amino acids. Per the germline V gene, CDR1 is MNHEY and CDR2 is SVGAGI. This CDR3 reads CASSYSTGGTQETQYF. The DNA of the CDR3 is TGTGCCAGCAGTTACTCCACGGGCGGGACTCAAGAGACCCAGTACTTC.

Here the CDR3 reads CASSYFQGAGTEAFF. CDR3 bases: TGTGCCAGCAGTTACTTCCAGGGGGCCGGAACTGAAGCTTTCTTT. The V call is TRBV6-5, the J call TRBJ1-1; TRBD1 aligns across 8 bases. In germline, CDR1 is MNHEY, CDR2 SVGAGI. This CDR3 spans 15 amino acids. V was pared by 1 base and J by 5 bases, with 6 bases of the junction left unmatched.

The genes are TRBV2 and TRBJ1-5; no firm D call. The CDR3 has 14 amino acids. The germline V gene encodes CDR1 SNHLY and CDR2 FYNNEI. V lost 4 bases and J lost 2, with 9 bases in between. CDR3 sequence: CASSAWQGNQPQHF. CDR3 DNA: TGTGCCAGCAGTGCGTGGCAAGGCAATCAGCCCCAGCATTTT.

The chain uses TRBV5-1 and TRBJ2-5, with D possibly being TRBD2 (5 bases). CDR3 length: 13 amino acids. Germline V CDR1 and CDR2: SGHRS, YFSETQ. V was trimmed by 3 bases and J by 0 bases, leaving 6 bases between them. CDR3 protein: CASSWENQETQYF. The CDR3 nucleotides are TGCGCCAGCAGCTGGGAGAACCAAGAGACCCAGTACTTC. Full variable domain (rest looked up from reference TRBV5-1 and TRBJ2-5): KAGVTQTPRYLIKTRGQQVTLSCSPISGHRSVSWYQQTPGQGLQFLFEYFSETQRNKGNFPGRFSGRQFSNSRSEMNVSTLELGDSALYLCASSWENQETQYFGPGTRLLVL.

V is TRBV6-5 and J is TRBJ1-4, with 9 nucleotides matching TRBD1. This CDR3 has 14 amino acids. The junction had 5 bases not matched to a gene; V was cut back by 6 bases and J by 6 bases. Germline CDR1 MNHEY, CDR2 SVGAGI. CDR3 loop: CASSRDRADEKLFF. CDR3 nucleotides: TGTGCCAGCAGCCGGGACAGGGCCGATGAAAAACTGTTTTTT.

The chain is built from TRBV4-3 and TRBJ2-1; 10 bases match TRBD2. Trimming cost V 3 bases and J 7 bases; bases outside gene matches: 18. Germline V gene lookup returns CDR1 LGHNA and CDR2 YSLEER. This CDR3 is 19 amino acids long. CDR3 in amino acids: CASSHLGRTSGTWGNEQFF. The CDR3 DNA sequence: TGCGCCAGCAGCCATCTCGGTCGAACTAGCGGGACCTGGGGGAATGAGCAGTTCTTC.

In this sample, this clone turned up a few times. The V gene is TRBV29-1, the J gene TRBJ2-7; TRBD1 agrees at 7 bases. The CDR3 spans 13 residues. The germline V gene has CDR1 SQVTM and CDR2 ANQGSEA. The trim removed 5 bases at V and 3 bases at J, leaving 7 bases unmatched. CDR3 region: CSVIRDSNYEQYF. The CDR3 nucleotides read TGCAGCGTTATCCGGGACAGCAACTACGAGCAGTACTTC.

This clone has only a few counts. V gene TRBV14 combines with J gene TRBJ2-2; TRBD2 is a possible D gene (6 bases). The V gene lost 0 bases and the J gene lost 6 bases, with 8 bases spanning the gap. CDR1 SGHDN and CDR2 FVKESK come from the germline V gene. The CDR3 totals 14 residues. The DNA for the CDR3 is TGTGCCAGCAGCCAAGATTCGGGGGCCGGGGAGCTGTTTTTT. It codes for CASSQDSGAGELFF.

This clone was seen just once. The chain uses TRBV4-2 and TRBJ2-3, with TRBD2 matching over 9 bases. V shed 1 base, J shed 5 bases, and the junction held 7 bases outside the gene matches. This CDR3 has 16 amino acids. Germline values: CDR1 LGHNA, CDR2 YNFKEQ. The CDR3 DNA follows: TGTGCCAGCAGCCAAGTCCGGGCGGGGGGGCGAGATACGCAGTATTTT. This sequence encodes CASSQVRAGGRDTQYF.

V gene TRBV10-1 combines with J gene TRBJ2-1; 9 bases are shared with TRBD1. The CDR3 runs to 17 residues. V lost 4 bases, J lost 5 bases, and 12 bases stayed unmatched. CDR1 and CDR2 (germline): WNHNN, SYGVQD (reference sequence). DNA for the CDR3: TGCGCCAGCAGTGGACACATCGGGACAGGGAATGACAATGAGCAGTTCTTC. Translation gives CASSGHIGTGNDNEQFF.

The genes are TRBV7-9 and TRBJ1-4; 7 positions agree with TRBD1. There are 14 residues in the CDR3. Germline loops: CDR1 SEHNR, CDR2 FQNEAQ (reference sequence). Trimming removed 4 bases from V and 8 bases from J; junction bases left unmatched: 7. Here the CDR3 DNA reads TGTGCCAGCAGCTCCGGGACAGCCAGGGAAAAACTGTTTTTT. Translated, it gives CASSSGTAREKLFF.

V gene TRBV4-3 combines with J gene TRBJ2-7; TRBD2 matches 9 bases. The V gene's germline CDR1 is LGHNA and CDR2 YSLEER. This CDR3 contains 15 residues. Germline trimming cut 0 bases from V and 12 bases from J; bases unmatched to any gene: 12. The CDR3 DNA follows: TGCGCCAGCAGCCAAGATTACCCTAGCGGGGCTCTGGTGTACTTC. It yields the protein CASSQDYPSGALVYF.

The V gene is TRBV2, the J gene TRBJ1-3; D is undetermined. Trimming stripped 8 bases from V and 4 bases from J, with 9 bases between. The germline V gene has CDR1 SNHLY and CDR2 FYNNEI. The CDR3 has 12 amino acids. The CDR3 is CASGSGGNTIYF. CDR3 nucleotide sequence: TGTGCCAGCGGGAGCGGAGGAAACACCATATATTTT. The full variable domain, rest sourced from reference TRBV2 and TRBJ1-3, is EPEVTQTPSHQVTQMGQEVILRCVPISNHLYFYWYRQILGQKVEFLVSFYNNEISEKSEIFDDQFSVERPDGSNFTLKIRSTKLEDSAMYFCASGSGGNTIYFGEGSWLTVV.

The chain carries TRBV2 and TRBJ2-7; a weak D match, TRBD2 (7 bases). Trimming cost V 6 bases and J 3 bases, with 18 bases left between them. The CDR3 extends over 15 amino acids. Germline V gene data show CDR1 as SNHLY and CDR2 as FYNNEI. The CDR3 loop is CASRWKQGGYYEQYF. The CDR3 DNA follows: TGTGCCAGCAGGTGGAAACAGGGAGGGTACTACGAGCAGTACTTC.

The gene calls are TRBV5-1 and TRBJ1-2, with 12 bases lining up with TRBD1. Per germline, CDR1 SGHRS and CDR2 YFSETQ. The CDR3 consists of 15 residues. J gave up 4 bases and V 4 bases, and 5 bases lay outside the gene matches. The CDR3 DNA reads as TGCGCCAGCAGCCCGGGACAGGGGGCGACCTATGGCTACACCTTC. Translating gives CASSPGQGATYGYTF.

The CDR3 region has the DNA TGTGCCAGCAGCCCACGGGGAGGGGAAAACATTCAGTACTTC. Translation gives CASSPRGGENIQYF. V and J are TRBV7-2 and TRBJ2-4, with 7 bases aligning to TRBD2. V was clipped by 5 bases and J by 5 bases; unmatched bases: 6. Germline V CDR1 and CDR2: SGHTA, FQGNSA. The CDR3 sequence is 14 residues long.

In its sample, this clone was seen a few times. The genes are TRBV4-3 and TRBJ2-1; a weak D match, TRBD2 (5 bases). CDR1 is LGHNA and CDR2 is YSLEER in the germline V gene. The ends were cut back, 2 bases at V and 0 bases at J, with 8 bases in the middle. The CDR3 contains 15 residues. CDR3 coding DNA: TGCGCCAGCAGCCAAAGGCGGGTCTCCTACAATGAGCAGTTCTTC. Translation: CASSQRRVSYNEQFF.

The chain employs TRBV5-6 and TRBJ2-7, with TRBD2 as a possible D gene (6 bases). Trimming removed 4 bases at V and 0 bases at J, with 11 bases between. Germline assignment: CDR1 SGHDT and CDR2 YYEEEE. CDR3 length: 14 amino acids. CDR3 loop: CASSPGGNSYEQYF. The CDR3 DNA is TGTGCCAGCAGCCCCGGCGGGAACTCCTACGAGCAGTACTTC.

This clone has a handful of counts. The chain employs TRBV9 and TRBJ2-2, with D unresolved. The CDR3 covers 14 residues. Trimming stripped 0 bases from V and 2 bases from J, with 5 bases between. Germline V gives CDR1 SGDLS, CDR2 YYNGEE. This chain's CDR3 is CASSVDPNTGELFF. DNA of the CDR3: TGTGCCAGCAGCGTAGATCCAAACACCGGGGAGCTGTTTTTT.

The chain uses TRBV4-3 and TRBJ2-1; D is unclear. Trimming took off 0 bases at V and 8 bases at J, with 14 bases between the two ends. This CDR3 is 15 amino acids long. Per the germline V gene, CDR1 is LGHNA and CDR2 is YSLEER. CDR3 sequence: CASSQDRAPLDEQFF. The CDR3 nucleotides read TGCGCCAGCAGCCAAGATCGAGCACCCCTCGATGAGCAGTTCTTC.

The chain links TRBV19 to TRBJ1-2; D gene unclear. Germline V CDR1 and CDR2: LNHDA, SQIVND (reference sequence). The CDR3 contains 11 residues. V was cut by 4 bases and J by 4 bases, with 4 bases left in between. CDR3 nucleotides: TGTGCCAGTAGTACGGGCTATGGCTACACCTTC. This translates into CASSTGYGYTF. The variable domain in full, with the rest retrieved from reference TRBV19 and TRBJ1-2, is DGGITQSPKYLFRKEGQNVTLSCEQNLNHDAMYWYRQDPGQGLRLIYYSQIVNDFQKGDIAEGYSVSREKKESFPLTVTSAQKNPTAFYLCASSTGYGYTFGSGTRLTVV.

The chain joins TRBV19 to TRBJ1-1, with D possibly matching TRBD1 (5 bases). Germline V gene lookup returns CDR1 LNHDA and CDR2 SQIVND (reference sequence). The CDR3 has 17 residues. Trimming left V 7 bases short and J 0 bases short, with 21 bases between. CDR3 loop: CASKGPGLLDMNTEAFF. In nucleotides, the CDR3 is TGTGCCAGTAAGGGCCCGGGACTTTTAGACATGAACACTGAAGCTTTCTTT.

This clone was seen a single time. For the CDR3, the DNA is TGTGCCTCGGTTACAGGGTTCTATAACTATGGCTACACCTTC. Its translation: CASVTGFYNYGYTF. The V and J genes are TRBV30 and TRBJ1-2; D may be TRBD1 (6 bases). The V and J ends lost 7 bases and 1 base respectively, with 16 bases between them. Per the germline V gene, CDR1 is GTSNPN and CDR2 is SVGIG (reference sequence). This CDR3 has 14 residues.

This sequence joins TRBV30 and TRBJ1-6, with a weak D call TRBD1 (5 bases). The CDR3 length is 12 residues. The V and J ends lost 3 bases and 10 bases respectively, with 10 bases between them. CDR1 and CDR2 (germline): GTSNPN, SVGIG (reference sequence). CDR3 DNA sequence: TGTGCCTGGAGGACAGTAAGCTCACCCCTCCACTTT. This encodes CAWRTVSSPLHF.

V gene TRBV30 combines with J gene TRBJ1-1; a weak D match, TRBD1 (5 bases). V shed 4 bases and J shed 1 base, with 13 bases lying between them. In germline, CDR1 is GTSNPN, CDR2 SVGIG (reference sequence). This CDR3 contains 14 residues. CDR3 protein: CAWNRRGRNTEAFF. DNA for the CDR3: TGTGCCTGGAACCGTCGGGGGAGGAACACTGAAGCTTTCTTT.

The chain has TRBV7-2 and TRBJ1-5, with TRBD1 matching over 7 bases. This CDR3 region has 15 residues. The germline gives CDR1 SGHTA, CDR2 FQGNSA. V lost 1 base to trimming and J lost 6 bases; unmatched junction nucleotides: 6. The DNA for the CDR3 is TGTGCCAGCAGCTTAGATTCGGGGGACAGTCAGCCCCAGCATTTT. Translated: CASSLDSGDSQPQHF.

V usage is TRBV13 and J usage is TRBJ2-2, with 10 bases that match TRBD2. The CDR3 extends over 17 amino acids. V shed 5 bases and J 6 bases; nucleotides not matched to a gene: 12. CDR1 and CDR2 (germline): PRHDT, FYEKMQ (reference sequence). DNA for the CDR3: TGTGCCAGCAGCCCCCAGCGGGGGGGCCTAGTGGCCGGGGAGCTGTTTTTT. It encodes CASSPQRGGLVAGELFF. Looking up the rest from reference TRBV13 and TRBJ2-2 gives the full variable domain: AAGVIQSPRHLIKEKRETATLKCYPIPRHDTVYWYQQGPGQDPQFLISFYEKMQSDKGSIPDRFSAQQFSDYHSELNMSSLELGDSALYFCASSPQRGGLVAGELFFGEGSRLTVL.

V and J are TRBV29-1 and TRBJ1-1; tentative D call: TRBD1 (5 bases). CDR3 size: 13 residues. The V and J ends lost 4 bases and 1 base respectively, with 10 bases between them. The V gene's germline CDR1 is SQVTM and CDR2 ANQGSEA. The CDR3 spells CSVAGRANTEAFF. The CDR3 nucleotides are TGCAGCGTTGCCGGCAGGGCGAACACTGAAGCTTTCTTT.

The V gene is TRBV15, the J gene TRBJ1-2, with 12 positions matching TRBD1. The length of the CDR3 is 15 residues. CDR1 LNHNV and CDR2 YYDKDF come from the germline V gene (reference sequence). After removal of 3 bases from V and 6 bases from J, the junction contained 5 bases not matched to a gene. The CDR3 region is CATSRGQGAGDGYTF. DNA for the CDR3: TGTGCCACCAGCAGGGGACAGGGGGCGGGTGATGGCTACACCTTC.